Sequencing of this TCR beta chain was carried out in a study of blood T cells in healthy people across ages. Regarding the study as a whole: When one million T cells were used, diversity estimates were thought to be underestimates.

It was with a sample-barcoded 5' primer and a J-beta primer mix that a second PCR of roughly 7 to 12 cycles was run. Each CDR3 protein is one row after TCRdb ran MiXCR on the 5' RACE reads. The repertoire holds approximately 820,000 distinct CDR3 sequences, with approximately 44% as singletons. In this sample, this clonotype turned up a few times. What it binds is not known. With 1 base clipped from V and 5 bases from J, the junction kept 2 bases outside the gene matches. CDR1 SEHNR and CDR2 FQNEAQ come from the germline V gene (reference sequence). The CDR3 spans 15 residues. The material sequenced was blood. V is TRBV7-9 and J is TRBJ2-1; 10 nucleotides agree with TRBD1. The sequence was collected from a man aged 55-75 years in good health. CDR3 loop: CASSLGDRGNNEQFF. For the CDR3, the DNA is TGTGCCAGCAGCTTAGGGGACAGGGGAAACAATGAGCAGTTCTTC.